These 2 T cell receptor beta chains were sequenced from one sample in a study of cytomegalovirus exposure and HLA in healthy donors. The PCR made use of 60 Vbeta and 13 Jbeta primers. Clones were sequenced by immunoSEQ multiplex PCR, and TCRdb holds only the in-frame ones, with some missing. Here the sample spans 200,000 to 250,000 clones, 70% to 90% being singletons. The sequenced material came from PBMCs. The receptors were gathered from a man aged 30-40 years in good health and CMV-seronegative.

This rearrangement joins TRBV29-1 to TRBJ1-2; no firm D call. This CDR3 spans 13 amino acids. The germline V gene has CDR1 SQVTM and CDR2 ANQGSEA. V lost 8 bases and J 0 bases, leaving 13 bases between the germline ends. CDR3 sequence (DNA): TGCAGCCTGGGAGAACCCACTAACTATGGCTACACCTTC. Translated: CSLGEPTNYGYTF. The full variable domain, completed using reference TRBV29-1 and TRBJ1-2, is SAVISQKPSRDICQRGTSLTIQCQVDSQVTMMFWYRQQPGQSLTLIATANQGSEATYESGFVIDKFPISRPNLTFSTLTVSNMSPEDSSIYLCSLGEPTNYGYTFGSGTRLTVV.

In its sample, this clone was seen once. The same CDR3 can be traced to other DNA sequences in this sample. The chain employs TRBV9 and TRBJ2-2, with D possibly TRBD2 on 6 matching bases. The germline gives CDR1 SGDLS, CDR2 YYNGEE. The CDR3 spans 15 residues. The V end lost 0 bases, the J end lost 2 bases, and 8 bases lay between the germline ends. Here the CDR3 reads CASSVGGTNTGELFF. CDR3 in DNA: TGTGCCAGCAGCGTAGGAGGGACTAACACCGGGGAGCTGTTTTTT.